The clone carrying this T cell receptor beta chain showed up many times. As yet, its antigen is unknown. These data come from a study of regulatory T cells in long-lasting Graves disease. Study-wide results and caveats: Favored gene segments in persistent disease were TRBV28, TRBJ1-2 and TRBJ2-5.

Time point in this sample: newly diagnosed GD, antithyroid drugs for less than 3 months. Isolated PBMC RNA provided the starting material for the TCR library. V lost 3 bases and J lost 6, with 15 bases in between. This CDR3 has 15 residues. Assembly of TCR beta libraries relied on iRepertoire HTBI primers together with Arm-PCR of CDR3 regions. TCRdb reprocessed the multiplex PCR reads via MiXCR and lists one record per CDR3 protein. The sample comprises about 300,000 distinct CDR3 sequences, 15% to 20% of which are singletons, and 35% to 45% rests with the top ten. The clonotype comes from a female donor with Graves disease. The chain employs TRBV12-3 or TRBV12-4 and TRBJ2-1; the D gene is possibly TRBD2 (6 bases). The source material was peripheral blood mononuclear cells (PBMCs), sampled at new diagnosis, from a patient treated with antithyroid drugs. The CDR3 DNA reads TGTGCCAGCAGTTTCTGGCTAGACGGGAGCAATGAGCAGTTCTTC. Translated, it gives CASSFWLDGSNEQFF.